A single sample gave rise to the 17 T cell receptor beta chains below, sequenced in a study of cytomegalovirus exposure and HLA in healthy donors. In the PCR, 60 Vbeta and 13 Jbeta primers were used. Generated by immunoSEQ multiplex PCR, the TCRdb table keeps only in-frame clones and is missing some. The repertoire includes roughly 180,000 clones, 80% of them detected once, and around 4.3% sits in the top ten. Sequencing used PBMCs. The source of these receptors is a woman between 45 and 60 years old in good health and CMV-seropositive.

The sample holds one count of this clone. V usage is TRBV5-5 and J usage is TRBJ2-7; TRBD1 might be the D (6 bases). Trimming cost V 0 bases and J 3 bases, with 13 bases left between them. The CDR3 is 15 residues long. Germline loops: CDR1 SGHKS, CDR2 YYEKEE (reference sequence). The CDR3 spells CASSLAGEPYYEQYF. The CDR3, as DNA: TGTGCCAGCAGCTTGGCAGGGGAGCCCTACTACGAGCAGTACTTC. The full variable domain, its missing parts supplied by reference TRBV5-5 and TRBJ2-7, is DAGVTQSPTHLIKTRGQQVTLRCSPISGHKSVSWYQQVLGQGPQFIFQYYEKEERGRGNFPDRFSARQFPNYSSELNVNALLLGDSALYLCASSLAGEPYYEQYFGPGTRLTVT.

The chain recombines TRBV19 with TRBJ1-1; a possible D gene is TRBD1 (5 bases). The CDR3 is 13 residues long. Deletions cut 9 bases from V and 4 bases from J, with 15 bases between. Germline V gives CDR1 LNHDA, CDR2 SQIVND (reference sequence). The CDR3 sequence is CASGEGLSTEAFF. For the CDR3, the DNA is TGTGCCAGCGGGGAGGGGCTCAGCACTGAAGCTTTCTTT.

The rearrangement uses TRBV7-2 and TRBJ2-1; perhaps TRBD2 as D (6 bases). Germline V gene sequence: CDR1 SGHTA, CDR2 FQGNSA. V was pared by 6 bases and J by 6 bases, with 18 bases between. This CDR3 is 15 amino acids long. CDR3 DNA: TGTGCCAGCAGTTCTGCGGGACTTAGGGCCAATGAGCAGTTCTTC. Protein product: CASSSAGLRANEQFF. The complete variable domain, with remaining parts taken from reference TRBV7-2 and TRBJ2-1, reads GAGVSQSPSNKVTEKGKDVELRCDPISGHTALYWYRQSLGQGLEFLIYFQGNSAPDKSGLPSDRFSAERTGGSVSTLTIQRTQQEDSAVYLCASSSAGLRANEQFFGPGTRLTVL.

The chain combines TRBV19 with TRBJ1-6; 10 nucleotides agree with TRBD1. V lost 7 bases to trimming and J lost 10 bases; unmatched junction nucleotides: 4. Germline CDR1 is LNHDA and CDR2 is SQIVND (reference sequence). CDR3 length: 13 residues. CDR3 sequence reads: CASTRDRGSPLHF. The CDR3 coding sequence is TGTGCCAGTACCCGGGACAGGGGCTCACCCCTCCACTTT.

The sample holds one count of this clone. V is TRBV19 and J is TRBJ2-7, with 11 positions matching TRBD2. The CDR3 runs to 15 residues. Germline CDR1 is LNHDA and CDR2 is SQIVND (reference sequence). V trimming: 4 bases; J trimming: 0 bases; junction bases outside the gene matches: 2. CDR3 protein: CASSRGTSGSYEQYF. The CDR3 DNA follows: TGTGCCAGTAGTAGGGGGACTAGCGGCTCCTACGAGCAGTACTTC.

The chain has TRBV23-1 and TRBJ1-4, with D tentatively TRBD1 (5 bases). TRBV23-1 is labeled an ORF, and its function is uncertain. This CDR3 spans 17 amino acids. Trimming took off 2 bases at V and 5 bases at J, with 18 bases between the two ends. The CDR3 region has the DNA TGCGCCAGCAGTCAAGGTAGGGATCCGGGGGGGAATGAAAAACTGTTTTTT. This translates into CASSQGRDPGGNEKLFF.

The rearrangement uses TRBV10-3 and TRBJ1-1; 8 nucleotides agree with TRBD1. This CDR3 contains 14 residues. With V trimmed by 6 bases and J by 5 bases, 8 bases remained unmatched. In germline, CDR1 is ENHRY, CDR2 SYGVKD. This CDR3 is CAIRSDRGGTEAFF. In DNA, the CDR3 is TGTGCCATCAGATCAGACAGGGGAGGGACTGAAGCTTTCTTT.

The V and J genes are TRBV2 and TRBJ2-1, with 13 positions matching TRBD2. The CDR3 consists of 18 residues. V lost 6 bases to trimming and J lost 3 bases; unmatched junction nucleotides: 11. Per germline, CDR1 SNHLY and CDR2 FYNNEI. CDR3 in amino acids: CASRGGLAGADYYNEQFF. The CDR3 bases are TGTGCCAGCAGGGGAGGACTAGCGGGGGCCGATTACTACAATGAGCAGTTCTTC. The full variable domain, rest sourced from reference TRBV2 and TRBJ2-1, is EPEVTQTPSHQVTQMGQEVILRCVPISNHLYFYWYRQILGQKVEFLVSFYNNEISEKSEIFDDQFSVERPDGSNFTLKIRSTKLEDSAMYFCASRGGLAGADYYNEQFFGPGTRLTVL.

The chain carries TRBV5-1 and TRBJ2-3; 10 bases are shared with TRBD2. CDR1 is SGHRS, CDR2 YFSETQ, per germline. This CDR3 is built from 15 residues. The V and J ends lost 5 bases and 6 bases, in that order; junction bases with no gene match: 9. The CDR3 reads CASRQIGTSVDTQYF. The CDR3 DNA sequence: TGCGCCAGCAGGCAGATTGGGACTAGCGTCGATACGCAGTATTTT.

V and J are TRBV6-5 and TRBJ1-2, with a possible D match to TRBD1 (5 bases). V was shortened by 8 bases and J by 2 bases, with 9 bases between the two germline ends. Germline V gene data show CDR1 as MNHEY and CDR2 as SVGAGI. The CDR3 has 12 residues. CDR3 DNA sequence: TGTGCCAGCCACGACAGCAACTATGGCTACACCTTC. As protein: CASHDSNYGYTF.

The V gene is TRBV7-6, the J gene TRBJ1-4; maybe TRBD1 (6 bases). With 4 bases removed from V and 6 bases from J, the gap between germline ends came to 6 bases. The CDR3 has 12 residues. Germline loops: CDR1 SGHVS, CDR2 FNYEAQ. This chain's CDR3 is CASSYRDEKLFF. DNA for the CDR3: TGTGCCAGCAGCTACAGGGATGAAAAACTGTTTTTT. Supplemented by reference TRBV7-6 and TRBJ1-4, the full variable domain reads GAGVSQSPRYKVTKRGQDVALRCDPISGHVSLYWYRQALGQGPEFLTYFNYEAQQDKSGLPNDRFSAERPEGSISTLTIQRTEQRDSAMYRCASSYRDEKLFFGSGTQLSVL.

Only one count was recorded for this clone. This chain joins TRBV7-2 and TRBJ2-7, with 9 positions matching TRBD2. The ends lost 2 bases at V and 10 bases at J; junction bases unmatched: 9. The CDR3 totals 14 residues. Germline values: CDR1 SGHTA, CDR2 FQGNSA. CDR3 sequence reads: CASSLPTSGLSQYF. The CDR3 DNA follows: TGTGCCAGCAGCTTACCCACTAGCGGGCTTAGTCAGTACTTC.

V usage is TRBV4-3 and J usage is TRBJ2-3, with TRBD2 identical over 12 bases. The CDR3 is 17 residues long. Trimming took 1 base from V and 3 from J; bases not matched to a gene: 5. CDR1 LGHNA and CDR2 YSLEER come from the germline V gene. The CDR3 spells CASSQGGTSGRTDTQYF. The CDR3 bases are TGCGCCAGCAGCCAAGGAGGAACTAGCGGGAGGACAGATACGCAGTATTTT.

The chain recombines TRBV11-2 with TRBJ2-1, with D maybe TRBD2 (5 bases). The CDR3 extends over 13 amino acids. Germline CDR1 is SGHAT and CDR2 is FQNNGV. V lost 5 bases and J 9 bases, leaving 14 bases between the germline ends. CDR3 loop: CASSPAIGSEQFF. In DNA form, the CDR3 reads TGTGCCAGCAGCCCGGCTATAGGGAGTGAGCAGTTCTTC.

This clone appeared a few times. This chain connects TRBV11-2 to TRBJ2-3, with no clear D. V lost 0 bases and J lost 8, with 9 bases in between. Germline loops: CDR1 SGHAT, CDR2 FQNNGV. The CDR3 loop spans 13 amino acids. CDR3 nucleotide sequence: TGTGCCAGCAGCTTAGATATGGGCAGTACGCAGTATTTT. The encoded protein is CASSLDMGSTQYF.

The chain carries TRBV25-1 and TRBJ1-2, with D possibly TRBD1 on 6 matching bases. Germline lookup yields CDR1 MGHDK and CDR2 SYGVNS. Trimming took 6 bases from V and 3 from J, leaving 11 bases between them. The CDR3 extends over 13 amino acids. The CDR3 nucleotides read TGTGCCAGCAGAGAGGCAGGGGACTATGGCTACACCTTC. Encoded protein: CASREAGDYGYTF.

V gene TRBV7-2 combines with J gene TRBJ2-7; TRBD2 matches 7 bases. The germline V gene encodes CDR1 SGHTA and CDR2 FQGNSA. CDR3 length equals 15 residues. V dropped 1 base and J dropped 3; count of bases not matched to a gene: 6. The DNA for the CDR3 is TGTGCCAGCAGCTTAGAGGTGAGGGAGGGCTACGAGCAGTACTTC. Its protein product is CASSLEVREGYEQYF. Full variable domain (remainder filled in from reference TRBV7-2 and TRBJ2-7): GAGVSQSPSNKVTEKGKDVELRCDPISGHTALYWYRQSLGQGLEFLIYFQGNSAPDKSGLPSDRFSAERTGGSVSTLTIQRTQQEDSAVYLCASSLEVREGYEQYFGPGTRLTVT.